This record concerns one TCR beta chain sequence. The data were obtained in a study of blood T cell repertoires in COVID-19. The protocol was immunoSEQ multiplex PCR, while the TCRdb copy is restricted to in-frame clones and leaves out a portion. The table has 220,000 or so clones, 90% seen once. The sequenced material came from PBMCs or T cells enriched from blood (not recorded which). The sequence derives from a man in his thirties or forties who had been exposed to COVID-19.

The CDR3: CASVSRAGKTDTQYF. DNA for the CDR3: TGCGCCAGCGTTTCGAGGGCGGGGAAAACAGATACGCAGTATTTT. V and J are TRBV5-1 and TRBJ2-3; D perhaps matches TRBD2 (6 bases). Germline-derived CDR1 and CDR2 are SGHRS and YFSETQ. CDR3 length: 15 residues. The V and J ends lost 7 bases and 3 bases respectively, with 18 bases between them.